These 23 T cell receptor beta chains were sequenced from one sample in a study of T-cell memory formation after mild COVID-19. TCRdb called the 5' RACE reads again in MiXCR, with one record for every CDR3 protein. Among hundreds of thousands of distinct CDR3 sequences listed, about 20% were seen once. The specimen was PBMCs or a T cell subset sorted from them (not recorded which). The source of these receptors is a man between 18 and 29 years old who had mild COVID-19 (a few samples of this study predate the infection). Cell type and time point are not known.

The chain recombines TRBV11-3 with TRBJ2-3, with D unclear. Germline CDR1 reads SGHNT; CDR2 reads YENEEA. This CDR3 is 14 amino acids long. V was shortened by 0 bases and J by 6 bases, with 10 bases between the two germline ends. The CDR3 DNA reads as TGTGCCAGCAGCTTAGACCCCGCCGGTGATACGCAGTATTTT. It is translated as CASSLDPAGDTQYF. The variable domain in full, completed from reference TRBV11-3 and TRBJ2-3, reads EAGVVQSPRYKIIEKKQPVAFWCNPISGHNTLYWYLQNLGQGPELLIRYENEEAVDDSQLPKDRFSAERLKGVDSTLKIQPAELGDSAVYLCASSLDPAGDTQYFGPGTRLTVL.

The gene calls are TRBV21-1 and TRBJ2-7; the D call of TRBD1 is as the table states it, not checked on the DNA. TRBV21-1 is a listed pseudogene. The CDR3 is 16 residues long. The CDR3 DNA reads TGTGCCAGCAGCAAAGTAGCTGGGACAGGGGTATTCGAGCAGTACGTC. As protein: CASSKVAGTGVFEQYV.

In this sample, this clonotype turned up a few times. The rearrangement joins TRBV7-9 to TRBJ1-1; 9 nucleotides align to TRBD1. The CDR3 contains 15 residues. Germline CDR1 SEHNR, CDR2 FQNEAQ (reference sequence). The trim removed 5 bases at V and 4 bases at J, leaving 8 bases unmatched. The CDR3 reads CASSPGQGIVTEAFF. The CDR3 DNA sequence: TGTGCCAGCAGCCCCGGACAGGGGATAGTCACTGAAGCTTTCTTT.

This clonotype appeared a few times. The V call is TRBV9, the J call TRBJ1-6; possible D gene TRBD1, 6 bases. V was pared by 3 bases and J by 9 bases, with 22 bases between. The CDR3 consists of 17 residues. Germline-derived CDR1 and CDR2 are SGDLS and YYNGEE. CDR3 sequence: CASSADDSGALGSPLHF. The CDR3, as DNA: TGTGCCAGCAGCGCCGATGATTCGGGGGCGTTAGGTTCACCCCTCCACTTT.

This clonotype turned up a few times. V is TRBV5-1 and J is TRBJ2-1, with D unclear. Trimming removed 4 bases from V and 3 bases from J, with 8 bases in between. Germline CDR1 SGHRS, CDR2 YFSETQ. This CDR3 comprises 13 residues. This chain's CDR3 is CASSRPGYNEQFF. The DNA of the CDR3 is TGCGCCAGCAGCAGACCAGGCTACAATGAGCAGTTCTTC.

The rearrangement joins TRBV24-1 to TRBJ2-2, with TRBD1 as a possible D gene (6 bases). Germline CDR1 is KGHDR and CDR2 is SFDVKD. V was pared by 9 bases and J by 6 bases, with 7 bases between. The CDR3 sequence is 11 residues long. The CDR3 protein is CATAGAGELFF. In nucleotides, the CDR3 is TGTGCCACCGCAGGGGCCGGGGAGCTGTTTTTT.

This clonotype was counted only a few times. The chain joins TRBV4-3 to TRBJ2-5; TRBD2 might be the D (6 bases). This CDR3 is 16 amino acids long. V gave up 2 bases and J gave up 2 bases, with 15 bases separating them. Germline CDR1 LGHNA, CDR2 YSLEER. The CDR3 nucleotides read TGCGCCAGCAGCCAAAGCGGAGCGGGCGTGCAAGAGACCCAGTACTTC. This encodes CASSQSGAGVQETQYF.

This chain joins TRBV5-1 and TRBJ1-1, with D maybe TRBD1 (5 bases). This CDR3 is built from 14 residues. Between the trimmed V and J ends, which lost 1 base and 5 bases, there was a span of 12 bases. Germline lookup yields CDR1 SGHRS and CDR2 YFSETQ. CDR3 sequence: CASSLRGKGTEAFF. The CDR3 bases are TGCGCCAGCAGCTTGCGGGGAAAGGGGACTGAAGCTTTCTTT.

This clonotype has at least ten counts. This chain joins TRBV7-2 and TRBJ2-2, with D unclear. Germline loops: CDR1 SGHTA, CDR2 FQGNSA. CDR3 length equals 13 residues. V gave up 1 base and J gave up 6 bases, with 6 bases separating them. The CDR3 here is CASSLDGAGELFF. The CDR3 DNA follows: TGTGCCAGCAGCTTAGATGGGGCCGGGGAGCTGTTTTTT.

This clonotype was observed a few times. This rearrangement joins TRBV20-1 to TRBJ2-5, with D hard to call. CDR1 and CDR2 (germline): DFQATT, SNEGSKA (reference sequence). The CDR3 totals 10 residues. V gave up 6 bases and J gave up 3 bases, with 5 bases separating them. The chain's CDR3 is CSAQEETQYF. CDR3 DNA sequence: TGCAGTGCCCAAGAAGAGACCCAGTACTTC.

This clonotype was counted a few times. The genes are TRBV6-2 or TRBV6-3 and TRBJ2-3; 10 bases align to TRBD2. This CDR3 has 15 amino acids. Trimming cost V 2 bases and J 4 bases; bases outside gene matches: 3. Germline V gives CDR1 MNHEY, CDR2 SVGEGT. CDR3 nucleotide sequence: TGTGCCAGCAGTTACCAGCGGGGGGGATCAGATACGCAGTATTTT. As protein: CASSYQRGGSDTQYF.

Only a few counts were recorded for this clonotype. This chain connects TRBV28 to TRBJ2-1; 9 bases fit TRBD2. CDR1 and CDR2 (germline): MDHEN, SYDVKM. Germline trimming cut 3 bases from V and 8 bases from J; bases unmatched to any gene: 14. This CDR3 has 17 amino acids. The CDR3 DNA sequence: TGTGCCAGCAGTTTTGGGGCGGGGGGGCCCTCTGTGGATGAGCAGTTCTTC. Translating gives CASSFGAGGPSVDEQFF.

As DNA, the CDR3 is TGTGCCACCAGCCCGGGGTCTGGGGGTTACGAGCAGTACGTC. This gives the protein CATSPGSGGYEQYV. The chain has TRBV15 and TRBJ2-7; D is tentatively TRBD1 or TRBD2 (5 bases each). The CDR3 is 14 amino acids. The V gene's germline CDR1 is LNHNV and CDR2 YYDKDF (reference sequence). Trimming removed 5 bases from V and 4 bases from J, with 15 bases in between.

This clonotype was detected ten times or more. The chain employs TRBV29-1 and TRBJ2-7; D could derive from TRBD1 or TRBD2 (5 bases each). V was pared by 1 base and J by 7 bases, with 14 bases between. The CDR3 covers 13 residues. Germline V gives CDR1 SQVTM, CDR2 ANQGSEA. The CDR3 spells CSVEGSGWGEQYF. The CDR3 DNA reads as TGCAGCGTTGAAGGGTCAGGCTGGGGGGAGCAGTACTTC.

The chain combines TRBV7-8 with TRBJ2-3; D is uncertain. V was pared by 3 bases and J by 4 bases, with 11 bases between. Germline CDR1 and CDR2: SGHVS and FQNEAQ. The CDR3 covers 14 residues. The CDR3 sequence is CASSFSNTADTQYF. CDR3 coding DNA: TGTGCCAGCAGCTTTTCGAATACCGCAGATACGCAGTATTTT.

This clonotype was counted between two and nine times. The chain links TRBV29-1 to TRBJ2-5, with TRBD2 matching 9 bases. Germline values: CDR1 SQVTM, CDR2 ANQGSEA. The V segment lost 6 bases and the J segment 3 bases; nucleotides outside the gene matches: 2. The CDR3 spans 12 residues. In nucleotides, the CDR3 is TGCAGCGTCAGACTAGCGGAAGAGACCCAGTACTTC. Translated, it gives CSVRLAEETQYF. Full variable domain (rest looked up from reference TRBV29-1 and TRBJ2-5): SAVISQKPSRDICQRGTSLTIQCQVDSQVTMMFWYRQQPGQSLTLIATANQGSEATYESGFVIDKFPISRPNLTFSTLTVSNMSPEDSSIYLCSVRLAEETQYFGPGTRLLVL.

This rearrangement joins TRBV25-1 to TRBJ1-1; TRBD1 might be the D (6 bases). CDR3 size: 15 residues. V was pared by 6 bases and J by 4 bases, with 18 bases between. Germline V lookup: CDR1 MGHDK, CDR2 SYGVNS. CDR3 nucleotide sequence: TGTGCCAGCAGGCCAAGACAGGTTCACGGCACTGAAGCTTTCTTT. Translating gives CASRPRQVHGTEAFF.

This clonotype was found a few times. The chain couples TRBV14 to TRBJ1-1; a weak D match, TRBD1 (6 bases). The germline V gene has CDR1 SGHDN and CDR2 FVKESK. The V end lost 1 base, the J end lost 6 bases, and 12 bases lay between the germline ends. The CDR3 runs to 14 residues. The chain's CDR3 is CASSQGYRDPEAFF. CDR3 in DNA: TGTGCCAGCAGCCAAGGGTACAGGGACCCTGAAGCTTTCTTT.

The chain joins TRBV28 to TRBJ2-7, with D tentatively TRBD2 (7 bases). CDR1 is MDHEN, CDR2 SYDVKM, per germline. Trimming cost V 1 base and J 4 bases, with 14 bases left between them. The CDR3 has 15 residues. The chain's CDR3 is CASSLSSGGAYEQYV. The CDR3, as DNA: TGTGCCAGCAGTTTATCGTCGGGGGGCGCATACGAGCAGTACGTC.

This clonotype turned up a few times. The CDR3 DNA reads TGTGCCAGCAGCTTATGGGCCAGACAAGAGACCCAGTACTTC. Protein: CASSLWARQETQYF. This chain links TRBV7-9 with TRBJ2-5; D gene uncertain. The CDR3 is 14 amino acids. V shed 2 bases and J shed 2 bases, with 9 bases lying between them. Germline lookup yields CDR1 SEHNR and CDR2 FQNEAQ (reference sequence).

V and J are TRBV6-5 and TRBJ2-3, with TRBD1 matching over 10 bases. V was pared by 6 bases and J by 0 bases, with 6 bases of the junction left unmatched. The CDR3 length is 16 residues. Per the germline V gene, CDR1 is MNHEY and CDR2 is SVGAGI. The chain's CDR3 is CASSRTGQGSTDTQYF. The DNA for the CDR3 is TGTGCCAGCAGCCGGACGGGACAGGGGAGCACAGATACGCAGTATTTT.

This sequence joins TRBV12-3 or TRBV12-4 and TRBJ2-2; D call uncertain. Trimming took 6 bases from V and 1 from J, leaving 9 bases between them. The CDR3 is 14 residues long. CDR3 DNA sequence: TGTGCCAGCAGCGAGTCAGGGAACACCGGGGAGCTGTTTTTT. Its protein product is CASSESGNTGELFF.

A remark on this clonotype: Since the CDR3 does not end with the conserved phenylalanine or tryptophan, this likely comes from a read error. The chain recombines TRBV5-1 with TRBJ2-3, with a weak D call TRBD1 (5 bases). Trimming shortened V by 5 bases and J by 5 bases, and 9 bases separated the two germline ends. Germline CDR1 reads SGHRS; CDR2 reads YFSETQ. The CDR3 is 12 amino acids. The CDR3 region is CASRDDRDTQYS. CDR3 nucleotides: TGCGCCAGCAGAGACGACAGAGATACGCAGTATTCT.